A single sample gave rise to the 26 T cell receptor beta chains below, sequenced in a study of CD8 T cells in Susac syndrome. The RNA, roughly 0.5 to 1 ug, was put through reverse transcription using random hexamers. MiXCR, run by TCRdb on the immunoSEQ multiplex PCR reads, gives a single entry per CDR3 protein. The table includes some 300,000 distinct CDR3 sequences, around 91% detected once. The sequenced sample consisted of CD8+ T cells from PBMCs. The receptors originated from a human donor with multiple sclerosis.

This chain connects TRBV2 to TRBJ2-7; weak D call: TRBD2 (6 bases). Germline CDR1 reads SNHLY; CDR2 reads FYNNEI. The CDR3 consists of 14 residues. V was cut by 6 bases and J by 2 bases, with 14 bases left in between. The CDR3 loop is CASREGSRTYEQYF. CDR3 coding DNA: TGTGCCAGCAGGGAGGGCAGTAGGACCTACGAGCAGTACTTC.

The rearrangement links TRBV7-9 to TRBJ2-7, with TRBD1 as a possible D gene (5 bases). The germline gives CDR1 SEHNR, CDR2 FQNEAQ (reference sequence). This CDR3 spans 15 amino acids. V shed 3 bases and J shed 5 bases, with 17 bases lying between them. The CDR3 loop reads CASSFSRALRHEQYF. Here the CDR3 DNA reads TGTGCCAGCAGCTTCAGCAGGGCACTTAGACACGAGCAGTACTTC.

This clonotype appeared a few times. The chain combines TRBV7-9 with TRBJ2-7, with 15 bases aligning to TRBD2. The J segment lost 3 bases and the V segment lost 5 bases, leaving 2 bases of the junction unmatched. The CDR3 runs 15 residues. Germline V gene sequence: CDR1 SEHNR, CDR2 FQNEAQ (reference sequence). The CDR3 reads CASSPGLAGGYEQYF. CDR3 bases: TGTGCCAGCAGCCCGGGACTAGCGGGAGGCTACGAGCAGTACTTC.

The chain recombines TRBV24-1 with TRBJ1-1, with D perhaps matching TRBD1 (5 bases). This CDR3 is built from 12 residues. Germline V lookup: CDR1 KGHDR, CDR2 SFDVKD. The V gene lost 9 bases and the J gene lost 11 bases, with 18 bases spanning the gap. The CDR3 region has the DNA TGTGCCACCCCTAGGGGACCGAAGGGGGCTTTCTTT. Protein: CATPRGPKGAFF.

This clonotype came up a few times. V usage is TRBV27 and J usage is TRBJ2-7, with a possible D match to TRBD1 (5 bases). The V and J ends lost 3 bases and 5 bases respectively, with 8 bases between them. CDR3 length: 12 residues. CDR1 is MNHEY, CDR2 SMNVEV, per germline (reference sequence). Here the CDR3 reads CASSLSGNEQYF. The CDR3 nucleotides read TGTGCCAGCAGTTTGTCAGGGAACGAGCAGTACTTC.

This chain joins TRBV5-1 and TRBJ2-1; 7 bases agree with TRBD2. Trimming took 6 bases from V and 6 from J; bases not matched to a gene: 15. CDR3 size: 16 residues. Germline CDR1 SGHRS, CDR2 YFSETQ. Here the CDR3 DNA reads TGCGCCAGCACCCGATCGGCGGCTAGCGGCAGCAATGAGCAGTTCTTC. Protein: CASTRSAASGSNEQFF.

V usage is TRBV12-3 or TRBV12-4 and J usage is TRBJ2-5; the match to TRBD2 covers 7 bases. With V trimmed by 5 bases and J by 3 bases, 3 bases remained unmatched. The CDR3 totals 13 residues. The CDR3 region has the DNA TGTGCCAGCAGTGTCCTAGCGGAAGAGACCCAGTACTTC. It translates to CASSVLAEETQYF.

This chain links TRBV12-3 or TRBV12-4 with TRBJ1-5; no reliable D call. V was shortened by 1 base and J by 0 bases, with 10 bases between the two germline ends. The CDR3 covers 16 residues. The CDR3 spells CASSLDGRNSNQPQHF. CDR3 nucleotide sequence: TGTGCCAGCAGTTTAGATGGCAGGAATAGCAATCAGCCCCAGCATTTT.

The gene calls are TRBV12-3 or TRBV12-4 and TRBJ1-5, with 8 bases matching TRBD1. V lost 3 bases and J lost 6; bases outside the gene matches: 7. CDR3 length: 15 amino acids. This CDR3 is CASSFGQGAFQPQHF. The CDR3 DNA reads as TGTGCCAGCAGTTTCGGGCAGGGGGCATTTCAGCCCCAGCATTTT.

This clonotype was seen a few times. The chain uses TRBV7-6 and TRBJ1-2; 10 bases line up with TRBD1. The length of the CDR3 is 14 residues. Per the germline V gene, CDR1 is SGHVS and CDR2 is FNYEAQ. Germline trimming cut 5 bases from V and 3 bases from J; bases unmatched to any gene: 3. CDR3 DNA sequence: TGTGCCAGCAGCCCTGGGACAGGGGACTATGGCTACACCTTC. Protein: CASSPGTGDYGYTF.

The V call is TRBV7-3, the J call TRBJ1-1; the match to TRBD1 covers 7 bases. There are 14 residues in the CDR3. Germline trimming cut 5 bases from V and 4 bases from J; bases unmatched to any gene: 7. The germline CDR1 and CDR2 sequences are SGHTA and FQGTGA. The CDR3 loop is CASSDRAGITEAFF. The CDR3 coding sequence is TGTGCCAGCAGCGACAGGGCTGGGATCACTGAAGCTTTCTTT.

The chain combines TRBV2 with TRBJ2-2; the D is unclear. Deletions cut 7 bases from V and 4 bases from J, with 10 bases between. The CDR3 is 13 amino acids. Germline assignment: CDR1 SNHLY and CDR2 FYNNEI. In DNA form, the CDR3 reads TGTGCCAGCATTGCCCGTGGCACCGGGGAGCTGTTTTTT. Protein: CASIARGTGELFF.

This chain uses TRBV12-3 or TRBV12-4 with TRBJ2-1, with D possibly TRBD2 on 5 matching bases. Trimming removed 3 bases from V and 10 bases from J, with 10 bases in between. There are 12 residues in the CDR3. The CDR3 here is CASSFPRGEQFF. The CDR3 DNA reads TGTGCCAGCAGTTTTCCCCGAGGGGAGCAGTTCTTC.

This clonotype was picked up one time. The V and J genes are TRBV7-9 and TRBJ2-1, with 7 bases that match TRBD2. The CDR3 extends over 16 amino acids. Germline CDR1 is SEHNR and CDR2 is FQNEAQ (reference sequence). V shed 4 bases, J shed 8 bases, and the junction held 14 bases outside the gene matches. The CDR3 is CASSSPRLTSSYEQFF. The CDR3 DNA reads TGTGCCAGCAGCTCCCCTCGTTTGACTAGCAGTTATGAGCAGTTCTTC.

This chain connects TRBV27 to TRBJ2-1; tentative D call: TRBD1 (5 bases). Germline-derived CDR1 and CDR2 are MNHEY and SMNVEV (reference sequence). The V end was cut by 5 bases, the J end by 6 bases, with 14 bases between. CDR3 length: 14 residues. The chain's CDR3 is CASSPTGTRNEQFF. The DNA for the CDR3 is TGTGCCAGCAGTCCAACAGGAACCCGCAATGAGCAGTTCTTC.

This chain connects TRBV24-1 to TRBJ2-7; D gene unclear. Germline CDR1 and CDR2: KGHDR and SFDVKD. The CDR3 extends over 12 amino acids. The ends were cut back, 7 bases at V and 1 base at J, with 7 bases in the middle. CDR3 DNA sequence: TGTGCCACCAGAACACCTTCCTACGAGCAGTACTTC. Its translation: CATRTPSYEQYF.

The chain recombines TRBV5-4 with TRBJ1-6; TRBD1 is a possible D gene (5 bases). The length of the CDR3 is 16 residues. CDR1 is SGHNT, CDR2 YYREEE, per germline (reference sequence). The ends were cut back, 0 bases at V and 6 bases at J, with 13 bases in the middle. The CDR3 region has the DNA TGTGCCAGCAGCTTGGTGCAGGACATCCGTAATTCACCCCTCCACTTT. Its protein is CASSLVQDIRNSPLHF.

The sample holds a few counts of this clonotype. The J gene is TRBJ2-7, the V gene TRBV3-1; D is undetermined. Trimming shortened V by 1 base and J by 2 bases, and 18 bases separated the two germline ends. CDR3 length equals 17 residues. The germline CDR1 and CDR2 sequences are LGHDT and YNNKEL (reference sequence). CDR3 nucleotides: TGTGCCAGCAGCCAAGTTTCTGGTGCCGGGTATACCTACGAGCAGTACTTC. This gives the protein CASSQVSGAGYTYEQYF.

The genes are TRBV27 and TRBJ2-7; 9 bases agree with TRBD1. From germline, CDR1 is MNHEY and CDR2 SMNVEV (reference sequence). There are 15 residues in the CDR3. V was clipped by 5 bases and J by 3 bases; unmatched bases: 8. The CDR3 nucleotides are TGTGCCAGCAGTCTCGGTGGGACAGGGTTCTACGAGCAGTACTTC. Amino acids: CASSLGGTGFYEQYF.

The rearrangement uses TRBV29-1 and TRBJ2-5; TRBD2 aligns across 12 bases. The J segment lost 5 bases and the V segment lost 3 bases, leaving 7 bases of the junction unmatched. This CDR3 region has 15 residues. Germline CDR1 is SQVTM and CDR2 is ANQGSEA. The CDR3 nucleotides are TGCAGCGTTGACCCTAGCGGGAGGGCGTGGGAGACCCAGTACTTC. Translation gives CSVDPSGRAWETQYF.

This clonotype was seen a few times. V and J are TRBV29-1 and TRBJ2-7, with a tentative D call TRBD2 (6 bases). Between the trimmed V and J ends, which lost 7 bases and 0 bases, there was a span of 13 bases. Looked up from germline, CDR1 is SQVTM and CDR2 is ANQGSEA. This CDR3 spans 13 amino acids. The CDR3 bases are TGCAGCGCTTTTAGCGGTTACTCCTACGAGCAGTACTTC. Protein product: CSAFSGYSYEQYF.

J is TRBJ1-1 and V is TRBV7-9, with a tentative D call TRBD1 (6 bases). V lost 4 bases and J lost 9, with 12 bases in between. The germline CDR1 and CDR2 sequences are SEHNR and FQNEAQ (reference sequence). The CDR3 extends over 12 amino acids. The CDR3 nucleotides are TGTGCCAGCAGCTGGACAGAGACGAAAGCTTTCTTT. It translates to CASSWTETKAFF. The variable domain in full, completed from reference TRBV7-9 and TRBJ1-1, reads DTGVSQNPRHKITKRGQNVTFRCDPISEHNRLYWYRQTLGQGPEFLTYFQNEAQLEKSRLLSDRFSAERPKGSFSTLEIQRTEQGDSAMYLCASSWTETKAFFGQGTRLTVV.

This clonotype was counted between two and nine times. The V gene is TRBV5-4, the J gene TRBJ2-7; D not certain. The CDR3 is 14 residues long. V lost 4 bases, J lost 3 bases, and 14 bases lay in between. The V gene's germline CDR1 is SGHNT and CDR2 YYREEE (reference sequence). Written as DNA, the CDR3 is TGTGCCAGCAGCCCGTCAGCTACGAACTACGAGCAGTACTTC. Translating it yields CASSPSATNYEQYF.

The rearrangement links TRBV23-1 to TRBJ1-2; the D gene is possibly TRBD1 (5 bases). TRBV23-1 is an open reading frame whose function is uncertain. CDR3 length: 16 amino acids. Trimming took 6 bases from V and 5 from J, leaving 22 bases between them. The CDR3 DNA reads as TGCGCCAGCAGCCCAATCGAAGACAGATCTTTTTATGGCTACACCTTC. Its protein product is CASSPIEDRSFYGYTF.

This sequence joins TRBV27 and TRBJ2-7; D remains unclear. Trimming left V 1 base short and J 3 bases short, with 13 bases between. This CDR3 has 15 amino acids. Germline V gene lookup returns CDR1 MNHEY and CDR2 SMNVEV (reference sequence). CDR3 in amino acids: CASSLLALGNYEQYF. Written as DNA, the CDR3 is TGTGCCAGCAGTTTATTAGCCCTCGGAAACTACGAGCAGTACTTC.

This clonotype was seen a handful of times. DNA of the CDR3: TGTGCCAGCAGCTGGGGCGGGCCAGATACGCAGTATTTT. As protein: CASSWGGPDTQYF. V is TRBV11-2 and J is TRBJ2-3; D is tentatively TRBD1 or TRBD2 (5 bases each). The CDR3 is made up of 13 amino acids. Germline values: CDR1 SGHAT, CDR2 FQNNGV. Trimming stripped 4 bases from V and 4 bases from J, with 9 bases between.